This TCR beta chain emerged from a study of cytomegalovirus exposure and HLA in healthy donors. Profiling relied on immunoSEQ multiplex PCR, and the TCRdb table lists in-frame clones only, not all of them. The sample holds a few hundred thousand clones, around 88% seen once. The CDR3 has 13 amino acids. Trimming left V 0 bases short and J 9 bases short, with 10 bases between. Germline CDR1 and CDR2: SGHNT and YYREEE (reference sequence). The donors were part of the validation cohort of 120 subjects. That cohort was separate from the first cohort, which comprised 500 to 700 subjects. Study-wide results and limits: Cytomegalovirus association was assigned to about 150 TCR beta chains. A few CMV-associated chains were confirmed in vitro to be specific for CMV antigens.

As regards this clone: Its antigen remains unknown.

Sequencing input: PBMCs. The clonotype was recovered from a young woman in good health and CMV-seronegative. This chain joins TRBV5-4 and TRBJ2-1; no clear D gene. The CDR3 sequence is CASSLVEAGEQFF. CDR3 DNA: TGTGCCAGCAGCTTGGTCGAAGCCGGTGAGCAGTTCTTC.